This TCR beta chain emerged from a study of beta chain features in type 1 diabetes. On this clone itself: Its specificity is unknown.

The authors reverse transcribed all of the isolated RNA, so sequencing captured expressed TCRB transcripts. Assay: immunoSEQ multiplex PCR; the TCRdb copy retains only in-frame clones and omits some. The sample yields 150,000 to 170,000 clones, around 10% seen once. Findings and limits, study-wide: A cDNA-based sequencing approach could over-represent cells with high TCR expression. All four CD4+ subsets from Type 1 diabetes patients carried moderately but significantly shorter TCRB CDR3s.

V trimming: 5 bases; J trimming: 1 base; junction bases outside the gene matches: 4. The CDR3 has 14 residues. CDR1 is SGHTA, CDR2 FQGTGA, per germline. Sorted CD4+ subsets: naive, central memory, regulatory, stem cell-like memory (CD45RO/CCR7/CD25/CD127/CD95/CD27 panel). The sequence was collected from a man under 40 with type 1 diabetes. The sequencing sample was made of central memory CD4+ T cells from blood. The V gene is TRBV7-3, the J gene TRBJ1-1; 7 bases line up with TRBD1. CDR3 sequence (DNA): TGTGCCAGCAGCCTCGGGACAGAGAACACTGAAGCTTTCTTT. Residues: CASSLGTENTEAFF.